The entry that follows covers one TCR beta chain sequence. Its recognized antigen is unknown. Within one base of it there is no much larger clone, and no base qualities were kept. The sample is drawn from a study of cytomegalovirus exposure and HLA in healthy donors (dated by TCRdb to the late 2010s). About the full investigation: The 550 to 750 repertoires of the first cohort and the 110 or so validation repertoires were produced on the same platform, according to a later analysis. The study aimed to test whether cataloging public T cell receptors could reveal signatures of past pathogen exposure. The study combined high-throughput TCR immunosequencing, statistical association of individual TCRs with disease status, and machine learning to predict cytomegalovirus infection status. Along with the roughly 610-subject first cohort, a separate validation cohort of over a hundred different subjects was used.

V and J are truncated by 0 bases and 2 bases respectively, leaving an intervening sequence of 7 bases. From the cysteine through the phenylalanine, the CDR3 covers 14 amino acids. Just CDR3 DNA is preserved here, 42 bases in frame from base 1. Looking up the germline V gene yields CDR1 SGHRS and CDR2 YFSETQ. Findings and caveats that apply to the study as a whole: The validation cohort had no HLA typing available for a later analysis, so co-occurrence within that cohort was assessed over all 130 or so repertoires. In vitro tests confirmed that a few of the cytomegalovirus-associated TCR beta chains recognize cytomegalovirus antigens. Across donors, most TCR sequences were observed very rarely, whereas some public TCRs were present in many individuals. A total of about 180 TCR beta chains were listed by the study as associated with cytomegalovirus. It was suggested by the authors that the approach could potentially be generalized to other disease states and immunological phenotypes. Cytomegalovirus status was reported to be diagnosed by the classifier with high specificity and sensitivity in both the original and validation cohorts. Of the cluster scores, around 95% were above 0 in a later analysis, which found that TCRs clustered in the first cohort also tended to co-occur in the 110 or so validation repertoires.

The receptor library was made with the immunoSEQ multiplex PCR assay. The authors processed their data as follows. A statistical classification framework was built to diagnose cytomegalovirus status from the catalog of TCR beta chain sequences. What TCRdb holds here is the immuneACCESS table cut down to in-frame rearrangements. Part of the clones is not present; checked against another copy, under half of the missing clones reflect an unresolved V gene, and the others are unexplained. V and J calls and clone size come straight from that table; D and trimming were deduced from the DNA. This sample has 120,000 or so clones in its table, and about 90% of those were observed once. The top ten clonotypes cover 1.9% of the sample. The donors belonged to the validation cohort of approximately 130 subjects, which was separate from the approximately 700-subject first cohort.

The clonotype originates from a woman between 18 and 30 years old in good health and CMV-seronegative. Source material: PBMCs. The chain couples TRBV5-1 to TRBJ2-3, with TRBD1 perhaps the D gene, on 5 matching bases. The CDR3 in this case is CASSLDRSTDTQYF. The DNA reads as follows: TGCGCCAGCAGCTTGGACAGGTCCACAGATACGCAGTATTTT.